The clone carrying this TCR beta chain showed up many times. Two rounds of multiplex PCR amplified TCR beta CDR3 from genomic DNA. The authors ran first-round PCR with primers specific to each TRBV and TRBJ gene. TCRdb redid the calling of the multiplex PCR reads with MiXCR, one entry per CDR3 protein. Here the sample spans 30,000 to 40,000 distinct CDR3 sequences, less than 40% being singletons. This specimen belongs to a study of prognosis after radiotherapy for stage I lung cancer. This specimen was PBMCs, taken before or after stereotactic body radiation therapy (not recorded which). The TCR was taken from a donor over 45 with non-small cell lung cancer.

The CDR3 here is CASSQNRINEKLFF. CDR3 DNA sequence: TGCGCCAGCAGCCAAAACCGGATTAATGAAAAACTGTTTTTT. V and J are TRBV4-1 and TRBJ1-4, with D unclear. The V end lost 2 bases, the J end lost 4 bases, and 8 bases lay between the germline ends. CDR1 and CDR2 (germline): MGHRA, YSYEKL. The CDR3 spans 14 residues.